This T cell receptor (beta chain) originates from a study of blood T cell repertoires in COVID-19. This clone was seen a handful of times. CDR3 length: 18 residues. Germline V gene data show CDR1 as DFQATT and CDR2 as SNEGSKA (reference sequence). The V and J ends lost 3 bases and 5 bases, in that order; junction bases with no gene match: 17. This table comes from immunoSEQ multiplex PCR, and its TCRdb copy is limited to in-frame clones, with some not included. The data hold more than 200,000 clones, with around 86% observed a single time. This sequence was found in a woman aged 60-70 years with COVID-19, enrolled during active disease. Sequenced material: peripheral blood. The chain carries TRBV20-1 and TRBJ2-1; 9 bases line up with TRBD1. The CDR3: CSASFPLSTGGDDNEQFF. CDR3 nucleotide sequence: TGCAGTGCTAGTTTTCCCCTTTCTACAGGGGGCGATGACAATGAGCAGTTCTTC.